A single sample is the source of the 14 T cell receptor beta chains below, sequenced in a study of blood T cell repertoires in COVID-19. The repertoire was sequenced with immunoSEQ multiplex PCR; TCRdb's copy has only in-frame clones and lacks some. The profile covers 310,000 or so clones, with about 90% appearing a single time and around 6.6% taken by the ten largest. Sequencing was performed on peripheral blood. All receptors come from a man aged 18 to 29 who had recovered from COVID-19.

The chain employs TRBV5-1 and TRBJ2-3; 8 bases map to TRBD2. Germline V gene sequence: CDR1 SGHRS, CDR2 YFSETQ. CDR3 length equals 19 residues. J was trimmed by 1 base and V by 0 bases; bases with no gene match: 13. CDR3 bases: TGCGCCAGCAGCTTGGCCTGGGGTAGCGGGATAGGCGGCACAGATACGCAGTATTTT. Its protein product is CASSLAWGSGIGGTDTQYF. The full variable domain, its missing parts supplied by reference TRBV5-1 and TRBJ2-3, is KAGVTQTPRYLIKTRGQQVTLSCSPISGHRSVSWYQQTPGQGLQFLFEYFSETQRNKGNFPGRFSGRQFSNSRSEMNVSTLELGDSALYLCASSLAWGSGIGGTDTQYFGPGTRLTVL.

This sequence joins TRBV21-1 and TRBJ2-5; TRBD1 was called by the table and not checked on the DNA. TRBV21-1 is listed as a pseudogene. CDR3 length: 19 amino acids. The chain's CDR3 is CASGERIRQGHCFQETQYF. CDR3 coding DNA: TGTGCCAGCGGGGAGCGAATTAGACAGGGGCACTGTTTCCAAGAGACCCAGTACTTC.

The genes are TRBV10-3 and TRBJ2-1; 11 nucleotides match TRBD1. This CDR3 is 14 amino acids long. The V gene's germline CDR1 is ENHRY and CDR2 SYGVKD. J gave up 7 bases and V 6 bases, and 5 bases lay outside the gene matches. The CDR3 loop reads CAIRAGTGGNEQFF. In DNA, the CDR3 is TGTGCCATCAGGGCCGGGACAGGGGGTAATGAGCAGTTCTTC.

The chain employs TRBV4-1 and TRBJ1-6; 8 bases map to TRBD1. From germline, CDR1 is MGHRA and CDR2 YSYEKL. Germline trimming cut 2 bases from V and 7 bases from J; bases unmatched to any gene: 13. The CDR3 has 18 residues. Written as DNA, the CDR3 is TGCGCCAGCAGCCAATCCAGCACGCGGGACAGGTCCAATTCACCCCTCCACTTT. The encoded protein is CASSQSSTRDRSNSPLHF.

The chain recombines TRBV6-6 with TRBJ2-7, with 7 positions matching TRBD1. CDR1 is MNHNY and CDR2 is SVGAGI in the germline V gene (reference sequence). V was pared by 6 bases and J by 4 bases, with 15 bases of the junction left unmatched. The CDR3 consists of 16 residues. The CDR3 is CASRTTGAVLEYEQYF. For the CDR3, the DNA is TGTGCCAGCAGAACCACAGGGGCGGTTTTAGAATACGAGCAGTACTTC.

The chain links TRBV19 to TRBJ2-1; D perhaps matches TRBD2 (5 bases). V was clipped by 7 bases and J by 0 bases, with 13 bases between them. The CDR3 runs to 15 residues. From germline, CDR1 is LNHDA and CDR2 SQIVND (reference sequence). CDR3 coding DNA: TGTGCCAGTAATCCATACAGCGGCTCCTACAATGAGCAGTTCTTC. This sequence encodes CASNPYSGSYNEQFF.

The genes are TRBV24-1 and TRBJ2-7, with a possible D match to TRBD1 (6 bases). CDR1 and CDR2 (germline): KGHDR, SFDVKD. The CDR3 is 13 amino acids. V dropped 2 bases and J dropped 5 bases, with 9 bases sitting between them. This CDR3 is CATSDWDTNEQYF. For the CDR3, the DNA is TGTGCCACCAGTGATTGGGACACCAACGAGCAGTACTTC.

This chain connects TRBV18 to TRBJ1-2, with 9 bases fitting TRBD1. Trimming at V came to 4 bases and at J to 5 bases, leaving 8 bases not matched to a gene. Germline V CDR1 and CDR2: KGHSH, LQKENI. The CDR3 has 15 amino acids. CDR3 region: CASSRDREEVYGYTF. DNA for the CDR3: TGTGCCAGCTCACGGGACAGGGAAGAGGTTTATGGCTACACCTTC.

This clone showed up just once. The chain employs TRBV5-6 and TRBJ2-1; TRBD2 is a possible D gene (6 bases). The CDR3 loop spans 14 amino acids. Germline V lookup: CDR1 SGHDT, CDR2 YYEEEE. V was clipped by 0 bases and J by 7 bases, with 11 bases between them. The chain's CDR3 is CASSLAGGGNEQFF. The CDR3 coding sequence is TGTGCCAGCAGCTTGGCCGGAGGAGGGAATGAGCAGTTCTTC.

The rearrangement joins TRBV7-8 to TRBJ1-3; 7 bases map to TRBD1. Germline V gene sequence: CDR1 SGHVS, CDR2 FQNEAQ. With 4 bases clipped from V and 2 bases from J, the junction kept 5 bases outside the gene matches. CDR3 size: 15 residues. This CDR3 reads CASSSTQGTGNTIYF. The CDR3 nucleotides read TGTGCCAGCAGCTCGACACAGGGGACTGGAAACACCATATATTTT.

CDR3 sequence (DNA): TGTGCCAGCAGTGATGGGGGAGGGCTCTACAATGAGCAGTTCTTC. Translating gives CASSDGGGLYNEQFF. The genes are TRBV25-1 and TRBJ2-1; TRBD2 matches 7 bases. The length of the CDR3 is 15 residues. The germline V gene encodes CDR1 MGHDK and CDR2 SYGVNS. V shed 3 bases and J 3 bases; nucleotides not matched to a gene: 5.

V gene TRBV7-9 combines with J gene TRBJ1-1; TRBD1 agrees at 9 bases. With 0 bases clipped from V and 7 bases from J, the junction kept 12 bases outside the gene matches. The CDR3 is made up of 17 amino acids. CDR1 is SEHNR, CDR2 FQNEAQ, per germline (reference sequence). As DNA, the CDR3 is TGTGCCAGCAGCTTAGCCCATTTGGGGACAGGGTCTGATGAAGCTTTCTTT. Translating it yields CASSLAHLGTGSDEAFF.

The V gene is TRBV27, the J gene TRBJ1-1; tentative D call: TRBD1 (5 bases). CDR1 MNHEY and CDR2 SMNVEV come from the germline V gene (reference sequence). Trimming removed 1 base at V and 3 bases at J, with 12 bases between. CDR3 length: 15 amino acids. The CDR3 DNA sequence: TGTGCCAGCAGTTTATTACCGGGGGTGGACACTGAAGCTTTCTTT. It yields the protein CASSLLPGVDTEAFF.

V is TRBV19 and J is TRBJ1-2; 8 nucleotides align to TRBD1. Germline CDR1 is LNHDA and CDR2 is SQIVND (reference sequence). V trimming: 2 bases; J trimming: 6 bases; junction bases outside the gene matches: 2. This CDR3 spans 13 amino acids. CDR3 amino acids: CASSIQGANGYTF. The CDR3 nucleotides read TGTGCCAGTAGTATACAGGGGGCGAATGGCTACACCTTC. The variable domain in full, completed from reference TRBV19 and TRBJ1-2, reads DGGITQSPKYLFRKEGQNVTLSCEQNLNHDAMYWYRQDPGQGLRLIYYSQIVNDFQKGDIAEGYSVSREKKESFPLTVTSAQKNPTAFYLCASSIQGANGYTFGSGTRLTVV.